This TCR beta chain was sequenced in a study of T-cell reconstitution after alpha-beta-depleted transplantation in children. In its sample, this clonotype was seen many times. A library of TCRbeta sequences, prepared with unique molecular identifiers, was generated. MiXCR, run by TCRdb on the PCR reads, gives a single entry per CDR3 protein. The table includes 150,000 to 250,000 distinct CDR3 sequences, less than 15% detected once. Sequenced material: PBMCs from the stem cell graft donor, taken from the stem cell graft. This receptor was taken from a human donor who donated a stem cell graft to a child with acute lymphoblastic leukemia.

The DNA for the CDR3 is TGCGCCAGCAGCCTACAAACCCGCGGCGATACGCAGTATTTT. Residues: CASSLQTRGDTQYF. J is TRBJ2-3 and V is TRBV5-1; no reliable D call. The CDR3 covers 14 residues. Germline CDR1 reads SGHRS; CDR2 reads YFSETQ. V lost 4 bases to trimming and J lost 6 bases, with 15 bases between them.